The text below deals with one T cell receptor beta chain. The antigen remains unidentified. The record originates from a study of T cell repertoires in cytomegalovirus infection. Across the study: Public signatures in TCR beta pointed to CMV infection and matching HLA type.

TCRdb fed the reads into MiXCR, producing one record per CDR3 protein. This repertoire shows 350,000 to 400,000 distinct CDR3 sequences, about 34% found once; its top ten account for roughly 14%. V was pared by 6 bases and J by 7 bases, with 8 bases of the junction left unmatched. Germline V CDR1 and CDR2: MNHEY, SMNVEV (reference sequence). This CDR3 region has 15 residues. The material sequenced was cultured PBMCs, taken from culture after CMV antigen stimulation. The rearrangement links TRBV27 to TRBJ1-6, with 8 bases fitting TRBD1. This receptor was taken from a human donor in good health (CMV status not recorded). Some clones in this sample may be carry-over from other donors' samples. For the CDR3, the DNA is TGTGCCAGCAGCGGACAGGGACGGACAAATTCACCCCTCCACTTT. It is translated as CASSGQGRTNSPLHF.